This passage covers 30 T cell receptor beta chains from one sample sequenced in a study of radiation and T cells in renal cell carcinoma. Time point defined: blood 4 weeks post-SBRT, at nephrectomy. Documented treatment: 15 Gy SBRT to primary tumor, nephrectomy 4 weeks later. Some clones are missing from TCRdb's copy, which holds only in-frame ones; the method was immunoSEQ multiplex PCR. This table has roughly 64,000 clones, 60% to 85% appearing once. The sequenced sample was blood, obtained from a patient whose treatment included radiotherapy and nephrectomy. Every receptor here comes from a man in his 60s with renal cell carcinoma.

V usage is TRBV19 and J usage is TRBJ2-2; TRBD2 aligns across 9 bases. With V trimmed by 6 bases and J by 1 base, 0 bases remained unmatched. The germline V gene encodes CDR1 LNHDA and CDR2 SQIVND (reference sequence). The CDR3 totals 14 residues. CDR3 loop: CASRLAGNTGELFF. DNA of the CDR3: TGTGCCAGTAGACTAGCGGGGAACACCGGGGAGCTGTTTTTT.

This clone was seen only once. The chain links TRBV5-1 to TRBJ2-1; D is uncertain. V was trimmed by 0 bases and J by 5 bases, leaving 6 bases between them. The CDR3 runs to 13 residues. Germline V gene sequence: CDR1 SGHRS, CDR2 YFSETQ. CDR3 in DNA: TGCGCCAGCAGCTTGGCTGGGAACAATGAGCAGTTCTTC. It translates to CASSLAGNNEQFF.

The CDR3 protein is CASSSSGVGRSDTQYF. The CDR3 DNA reads as TGTGCCAGTAGTTCAAGCGGAGTGGGTAGGTCAGATACGCAGTATTTT. This rearrangement joins TRBV19 to TRBJ2-3, with D perhaps TRBD2 (5 bases). Germline CDR1 LNHDA, CDR2 SQIVND (reference sequence). Trimming took 5 bases from V and 4 from J, leaving 19 bases between them. CDR3 length: 16 residues.

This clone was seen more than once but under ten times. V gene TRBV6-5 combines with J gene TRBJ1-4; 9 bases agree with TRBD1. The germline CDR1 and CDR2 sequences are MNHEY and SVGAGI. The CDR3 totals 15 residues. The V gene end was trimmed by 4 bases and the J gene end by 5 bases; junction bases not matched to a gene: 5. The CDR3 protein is CASSSRQGGNEKLFF. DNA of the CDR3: TGTGCCAGCAGTTCCCGACAGGGGGGGAATGAAAAACTGTTTTTT.

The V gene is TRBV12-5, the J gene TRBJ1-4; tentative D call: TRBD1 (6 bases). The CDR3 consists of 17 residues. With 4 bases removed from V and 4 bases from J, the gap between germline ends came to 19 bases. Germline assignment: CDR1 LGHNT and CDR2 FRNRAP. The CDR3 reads CASGSAGKEGDNEKLFF. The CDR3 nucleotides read TGTGCTAGTGGTTCCGCGGGCAAGGAGGGGGATAATGAAAAACTGTTTTTT.

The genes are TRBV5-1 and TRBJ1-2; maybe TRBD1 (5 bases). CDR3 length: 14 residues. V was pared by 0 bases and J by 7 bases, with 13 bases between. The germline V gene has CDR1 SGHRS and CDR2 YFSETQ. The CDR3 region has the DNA TGCGCCAGCAGCTTGGCGGTCGGGGACTCTGGCTACACCTTC. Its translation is CASSLAVGDSGYTF.

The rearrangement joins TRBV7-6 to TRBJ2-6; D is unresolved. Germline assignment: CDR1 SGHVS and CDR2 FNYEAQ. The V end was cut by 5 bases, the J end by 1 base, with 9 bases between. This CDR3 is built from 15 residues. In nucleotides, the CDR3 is TGTGCCAGCAGCCCGGCCTTATCTGGGGCCAACGTCCTGACTTTC. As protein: CASSPALSGANVLTF.

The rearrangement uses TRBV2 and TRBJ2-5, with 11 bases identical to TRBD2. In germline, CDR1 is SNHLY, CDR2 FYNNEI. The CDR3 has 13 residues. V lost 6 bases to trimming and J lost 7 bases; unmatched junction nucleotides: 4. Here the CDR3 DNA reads TGTGCCAGCAGACCAGGACTAGCGGGGACCCAGTACTTC. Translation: CASRPGLAGTQYF.

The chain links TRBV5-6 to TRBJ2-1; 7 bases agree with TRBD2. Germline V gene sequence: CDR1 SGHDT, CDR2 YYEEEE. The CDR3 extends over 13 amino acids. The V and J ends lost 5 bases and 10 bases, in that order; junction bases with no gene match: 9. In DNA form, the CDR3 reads TGTGCCAGCAGGGCCGGGAGGACGAGAGAGCAGTTCTTC. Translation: CASRAGRTREQFF.

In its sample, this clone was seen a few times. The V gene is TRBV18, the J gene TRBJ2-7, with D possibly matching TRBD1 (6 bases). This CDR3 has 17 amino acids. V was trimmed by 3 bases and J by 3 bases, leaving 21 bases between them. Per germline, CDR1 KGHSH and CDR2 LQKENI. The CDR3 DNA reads TGTGCCAGCTCACCCAACCCCGGGAACAGGGAGAACTACGAGCAGTACTTC. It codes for CASSPNPGNRENYEQYF.

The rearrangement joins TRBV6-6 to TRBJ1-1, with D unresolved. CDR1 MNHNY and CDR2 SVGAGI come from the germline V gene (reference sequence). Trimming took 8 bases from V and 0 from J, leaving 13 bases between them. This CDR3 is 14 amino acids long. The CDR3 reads CASEREALNTEAFF. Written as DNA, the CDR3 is TGTGCCAGCGAAAGAGAGGCCTTGAACACTGAAGCTTTCTTT.

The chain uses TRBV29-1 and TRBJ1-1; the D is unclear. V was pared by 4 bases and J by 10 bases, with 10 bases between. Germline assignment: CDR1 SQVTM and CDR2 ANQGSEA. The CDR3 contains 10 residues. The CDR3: CSVVVGVAFF. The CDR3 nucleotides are TGCAGCGTTGTGGTTGGAGTAGCTTTCTTT.

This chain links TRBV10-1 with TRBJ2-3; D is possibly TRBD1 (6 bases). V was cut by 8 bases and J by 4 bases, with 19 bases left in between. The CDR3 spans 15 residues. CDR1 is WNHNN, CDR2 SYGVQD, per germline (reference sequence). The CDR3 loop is CASGVGDKTPDTQYF. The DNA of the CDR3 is TGCGCCAGCGGCGTTGGGGACAAGACTCCAGATACGCAGTATTTT.

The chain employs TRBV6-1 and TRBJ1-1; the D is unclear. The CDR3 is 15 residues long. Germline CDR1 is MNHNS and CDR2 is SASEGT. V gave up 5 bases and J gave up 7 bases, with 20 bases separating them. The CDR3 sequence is CASSLNSLWDGEAFF. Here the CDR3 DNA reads TGTGCCAGCAGTCTGAATTCTCTATGGGATGGTGAAGCTTTCTTT.

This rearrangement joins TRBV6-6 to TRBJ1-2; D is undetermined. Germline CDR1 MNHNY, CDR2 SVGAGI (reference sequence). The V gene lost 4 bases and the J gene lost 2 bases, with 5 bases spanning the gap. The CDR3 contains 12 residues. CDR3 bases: TGTGCCAGCAGTTTCAGGAACTATGGCTACACCTTC. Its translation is CASSFRNYGYTF.

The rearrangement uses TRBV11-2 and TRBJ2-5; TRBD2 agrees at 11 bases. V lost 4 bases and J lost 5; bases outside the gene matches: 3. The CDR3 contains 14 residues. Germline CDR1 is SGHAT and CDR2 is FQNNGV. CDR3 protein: CASSSSGRLETQYF. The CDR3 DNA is TGTGCCAGCAGCTCTAGCGGGAGGTTGGAGACCCAGTACTTC.

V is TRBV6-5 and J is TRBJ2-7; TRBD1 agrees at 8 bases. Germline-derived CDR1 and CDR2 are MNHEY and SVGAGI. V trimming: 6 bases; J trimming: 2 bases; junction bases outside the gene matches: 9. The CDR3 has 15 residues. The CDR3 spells CASSDRGLFPYEQYV. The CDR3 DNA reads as TGTGCCAGCAGCGACAGGGGTCTGTTCCCCTACGAGCAGTACGTC.

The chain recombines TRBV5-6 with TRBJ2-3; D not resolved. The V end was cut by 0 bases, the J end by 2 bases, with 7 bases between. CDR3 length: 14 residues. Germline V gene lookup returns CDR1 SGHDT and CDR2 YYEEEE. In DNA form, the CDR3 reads TGTGCCAGCAGCTTGGCCGGGTACACAGATACGCAGTATTTT. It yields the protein CASSLAGYTDTQYF.

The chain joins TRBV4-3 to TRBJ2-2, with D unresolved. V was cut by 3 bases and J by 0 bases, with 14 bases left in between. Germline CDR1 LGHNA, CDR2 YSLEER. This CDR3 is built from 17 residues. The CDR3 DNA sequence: TGCGCCAGCAGCCAGGCCGTTAAGGGCCCGAACACCGGGGAGCTGTTTTTT. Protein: CASSQAVKGPNTGELFF.

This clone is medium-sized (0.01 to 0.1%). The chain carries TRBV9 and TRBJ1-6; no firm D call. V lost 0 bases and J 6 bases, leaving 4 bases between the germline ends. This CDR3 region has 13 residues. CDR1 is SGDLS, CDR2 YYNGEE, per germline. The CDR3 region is CASSVAPNSPLHF. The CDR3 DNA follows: TGTGCCAGCAGCGTAGCGCCTAATTCACCCCTCCACTTT.

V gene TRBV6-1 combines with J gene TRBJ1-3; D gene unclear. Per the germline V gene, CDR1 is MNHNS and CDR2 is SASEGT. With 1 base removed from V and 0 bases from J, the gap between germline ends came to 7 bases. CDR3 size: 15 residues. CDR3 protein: CASSEVHFSGNTIYF. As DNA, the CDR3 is TGTGCCAGCAGTGAAGTCCACTTCTCTGGAAACACCATATATTTT.

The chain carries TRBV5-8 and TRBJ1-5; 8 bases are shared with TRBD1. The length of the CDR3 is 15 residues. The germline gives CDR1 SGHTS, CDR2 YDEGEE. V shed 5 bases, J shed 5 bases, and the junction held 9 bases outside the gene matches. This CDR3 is CASRSGTGTYQPQHF. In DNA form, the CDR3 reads TGTGCCAGCAGATCCGGGACAGGAACTTATCAGCCCCAGCATTTT.

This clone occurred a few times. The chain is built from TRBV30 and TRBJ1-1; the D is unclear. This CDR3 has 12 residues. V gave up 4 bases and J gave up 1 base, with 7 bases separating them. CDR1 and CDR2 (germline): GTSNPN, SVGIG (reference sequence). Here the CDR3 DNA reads TGTGCCTGGAACAGACAGAACACTGAAGCTTTCTTT. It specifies CAWNRQNTEAFF. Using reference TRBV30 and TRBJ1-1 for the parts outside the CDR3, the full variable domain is SQTIHQWPATLVQPVGSPLSLECTVEGTSNPNLYWYRQAAGRGLQLLFYSVGIGQISSEVPQNLSASRPQDRQFILSSKKLLLSDSGFYLCAWNRQNTEAFFGQGTRLTVV.

The CDR3 spells CAWGQGVYTSYNEQFF. The CDR3 coding sequence is TGTGCCTGGGGACAGGGGGTTTATACCTCCTACAATGAGCAGTTCTTC. The chain has TRBV30 and TRBJ2-1; 10 bases line up with TRBD1. The CDR3 has 16 amino acids. V was clipped by 5 bases and J by 0 bases; unmatched bases: 7. The germline CDR1 and CDR2 sequences are GTSNPN and SVGIG (reference sequence).

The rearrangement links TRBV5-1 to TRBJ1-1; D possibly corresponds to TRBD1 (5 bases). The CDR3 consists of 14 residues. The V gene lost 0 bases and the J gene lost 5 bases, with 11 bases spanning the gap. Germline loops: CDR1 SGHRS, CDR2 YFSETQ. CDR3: CASSLVGGSTEAFF. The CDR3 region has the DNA TGCGCCAGCAGCTTGGTCGGGGGGTCAACTGAAGCTTTCTTT.

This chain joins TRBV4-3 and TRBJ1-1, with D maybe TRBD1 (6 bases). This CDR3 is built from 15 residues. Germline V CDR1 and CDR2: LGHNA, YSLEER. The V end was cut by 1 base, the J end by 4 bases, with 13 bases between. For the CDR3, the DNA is TGCGCCAGCAGCCAAGTCGAACAGGGCTTCACTGAAGCTTTCTTT. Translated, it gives CASSQVEQGFTEAFF.

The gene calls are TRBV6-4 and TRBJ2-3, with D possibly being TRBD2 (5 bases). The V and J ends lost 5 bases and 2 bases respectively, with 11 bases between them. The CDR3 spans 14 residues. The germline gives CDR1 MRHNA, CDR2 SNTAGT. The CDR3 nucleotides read TGTGCCAGCAGTCTGGAGGCCCACACAGATACGCAGTATTTT. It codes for CASSLEAHTDTQYF.

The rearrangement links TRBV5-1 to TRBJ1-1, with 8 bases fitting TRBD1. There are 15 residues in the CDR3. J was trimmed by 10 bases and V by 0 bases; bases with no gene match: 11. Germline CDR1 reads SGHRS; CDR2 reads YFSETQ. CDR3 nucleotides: TGCGCCAGCAGCTTGGTTGGGGCAGGGGGCGCCGCAGCTTTCTTT. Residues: CASSLVGAGGAAAFF.

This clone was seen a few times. CDR3 in DNA: TGTGCCACCAGCGGAGCCGGGACCGAAGCTTTCTTT. Its protein product is CATSGAGTEAFF. The chain carries TRBV15 and TRBJ1-1; D perhaps matches TRBD1 (5 bases). Looked up from germline, CDR1 is LNHNV and CDR2 is YYDKDF (reference sequence). This CDR3 region has 12 residues. V was clipped by 5 bases and J by 8 bases, with 12 bases between them.

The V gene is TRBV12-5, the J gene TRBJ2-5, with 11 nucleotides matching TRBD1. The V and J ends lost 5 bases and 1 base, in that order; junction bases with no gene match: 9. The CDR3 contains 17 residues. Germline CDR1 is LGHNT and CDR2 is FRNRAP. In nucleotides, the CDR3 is TGTGCTAGTGGTGGGACAGGGGGTCCAGGCGGCCAAGAGACCCAGTACTTC. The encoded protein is CASGGTGGPGGQETQYF.